Below are 27 T cell receptor beta chains sequenced from a single sample in a study of blood T cell repertoires in COVID-19. Libraries were prepared by immunoSEQ multiplex PCR; TCRdb keeps only in-frame clonotypes and omits some of them. The data contain tens of thousands of clones, around 83% of them singletons. Sequences were obtained from peripheral blood. The source of these receptors is a man between 60 and 75 years old with acute or convalescent COVID-19.

The gene calls are TRBV5-1 and TRBJ1-5; no reliable D call. Per germline, CDR1 SGHRS and CDR2 YFSETQ. Trimming took 4 bases from V and 0 from J, leaving 11 bases between them. There are 15 residues in the CDR3. The DNA for the CDR3 is TGCGCCAGCAGCCGGGAAGGGTATAGCAATCAGCCCCAGCATTTT. Amino acids: CASSREGYSNQPQHF.

CDR3 DNA: TGTGCCAGCAGTGGACGGTATGCTAGCGGGGGGATAGATACGCAGTATTTT. Translated: CASSGRYASGGIDTQYF. The chain couples TRBV2 to TRBJ2-3; 11 positions agree with TRBD2. CDR1 and CDR2 (germline): SNHLY, FYNNEI. The CDR3 sequence is 17 residues long. Losses at the gene ends were 4 bases for V and 5 bases for J; bases not matched to a gene: 11.

The J gene is TRBJ2-1, the V gene TRBV18, with 8 bases lining up with TRBD2. The CDR3 length is 18 residues. Germline assignment: CDR1 KGHSH and CDR2 LQKENI. V lost 6 bases to trimming and J lost 0 bases; unmatched junction nucleotides: 13. The CDR3 loop reads CASSPVRLAGSSYNEQFF. The CDR3 DNA reads TGTGCCAGCTCTCCCGTTAGATTAGCGGGGAGCTCCTACAATGAGCAGTTCTTC.

In this sample, this clone turned up once. The chain is built from TRBV7-9 and TRBJ1-2, with a tentative D call TRBD1 (6 bases). The V end lost 2 bases, the J end lost 2 bases, and 21 bases lay between the germline ends. The length of the CDR3 is 18 residues. Germline values: CDR1 SEHNR, CDR2 FQNEAQ (reference sequence). The CDR3 is CASSLNPSGAGANYGYTF. CDR3 nucleotides: TGTGCCAGCAGCTTAAACCCCTCGGGAGCGGGGGCGAACTATGGCTACACCTTC.

A few counts support this clone. The CDR3 loop reads CASSFGPPETQYF. CDR3 DNA: TGTGCCAGCAGTTTTGGGCCCCCAGAGACCCAGTACTTC. The chain couples TRBV28 to TRBJ2-5; D is unclear. Germline values: CDR1 MDHEN, CDR2 SYDVKM. The CDR3 runs to 13 residues. The V end was cut by 3 bases, the J end by 4 bases, with 9 bases between.

CDR3 sequence: CASSEIFPYSGDEQYF. The CDR3 bases are TGTGCCAGCAGTGAAATATTCCCCTATTCAGGGGACGAGCAGTACTTC. The genes are TRBV6-1 and TRBJ2-7; TRBD1 is a possible D gene (6 bases). There are 16 residues in the CDR3. V lost 2 bases and J 5 bases, leaving 19 bases between the germline ends. Per the germline V gene, CDR1 is MNHNS and CDR2 is SASEGT.

The gene calls are TRBV28 and TRBJ2-2; TRBD1 matches at 12 bases. After removal of 7 bases from V and 7 bases from J, the junction contained 19 bases not matched to a gene. CDR3 length: 19 residues. Germline CDR1 reads MDHEN; CDR2 reads SYDVKM. This CDR3 reads CASTPYGGQGAFLGGELFF. CDR3 sequence (DNA): TGTGCCAGCACTCCCTACGGGGGACAGGGGGCGTTCTTGGGCGGGGAGCTGTTTTTT. Based on the CDR3 plus reference TRBV28 and TRBJ2-2, the full variable domain is DVKVTQSSRYLVKRTGEKVFLECVQDMDHENMFWYRQDPGLGLRLIYFSYDVKMKEKGDIPEGYSVSREKKERFSLILESASTNQTSMYLCASTPYGGQGAFLGGELFFGEGSRLTVL.

The V call is TRBV7-2, the J call TRBJ2-1; no firm D call. V was clipped by 4 bases and J by 7 bases, with 8 bases between them. The germline gives CDR1 SGHTA, CDR2 FQGNSA. This CDR3 contains 12 residues. The DNA of the CDR3 is TGTGCCAGCAGCTCCACAAAGAATGAGCAGTTCTTC. As protein: CASSSTKNEQFF.

This chain connects TRBV3-1 (or the pseudogene TRBV3-2) to TRBJ1-1; 12 bases agree with TRBD1. V was pared by 7 bases and J by 5 bases, with 5 bases of the junction left unmatched. This CDR3 spans 14 amino acids. Per the germline V gene, CDR1 is LGHDT and CDR2 is YNNKEL (reference sequence). The CDR3 is CASIGTGGLTEAFF. The DNA for the CDR3 is TGTGCCAGCATAGGGACAGGGGGCCTGACTGAAGCTTTCTTT.

The J gene is TRBJ1-5, the V gene TRBV27, with TRBD1 as a possible D gene (5 bases). With 4 bases removed from V and 0 bases from J, the gap between germline ends came to 7 bases. The CDR3 runs to 14 residues. CDR1 MNHEY and CDR2 SMNVEV come from the germline V gene (reference sequence). CDR3 residues: CASSSRVSNQPQHF. In DNA, the CDR3 is TGTGCCAGCAGTTCCAGGGTTAGCAATCAGCCCCAGCATTTT.

This clone was detected once. Other nucleotide sequences from this sample produce the same CDR3. The chain is built from TRBV6-5 and TRBJ1-1, with unresolved D. Trimming shortened V by 0 bases and J by 1 base, and 3 bases separated the two germline ends. Germline lookup yields CDR1 MNHEY and CDR2 SVGAGI. This CDR3 contains 13 residues. CDR3: CASSYSRNTEAFF. The CDR3 region has the DNA TGTGCCAGCAGTTACTCGCGGAACACTGAAGCTTTCTTT.

This rearrangement joins TRBV10-3 to TRBJ2-5, with D tentatively TRBD1 (5 bases). CDR3 length: 12 amino acids. The germline V gene encodes CDR1 ENHRY and CDR2 SYGVKD. Trimming cost V 6 bases and J 5 bases, with 10 bases left between them. CDR3 amino acids: CAISQGWETQYF. The DNA of the CDR3 is TGTGCCATCAGCCAGGGTTGGGAGACCCAGTACTTC.

V gene TRBV19 combines with J gene TRBJ1-1; D is unresolved. Deletions cut 5 bases from V and 4 bases from J, with 17 bases between. Germline V gives CDR1 LNHDA, CDR2 SQIVND (reference sequence). This CDR3 comprises 15 residues. The CDR3, as DNA: TGTGCCAGTAGTTTCCGGGGAGCCCTGGGCACTGAAGCTTTCTTT. It codes for CASSFRGALGTEAFF.

The chain links TRBV27 to TRBJ1-1; 7 nucleotides match TRBD1. This CDR3 contains 16 residues. J lost 0 bases, V lost 3 bases, and 7 bases had no gene match. Germline CDR1 reads MNHEY; CDR2 reads SMNVEV (reference sequence). The DNA of the CDR3 is TGTGCCAGCAGTTTTCGACAGGGCAAGATGAACACTGAAGCTTTCTTT. Protein product: CASSFRQGKMNTEAFF.

This rearrangement joins TRBV7-2 to TRBJ1-6, with D perhaps TRBD1 (5 bases). This CDR3 spans 15 amino acids. V was trimmed by 6 bases and J by 6 bases, leaving 15 bases between them. Germline V CDR1 and CDR2: SGHTA, FQGNSA. In nucleotides, the CDR3 is TGTGCCAGCAGTAAGGACACCAACCTTAATTCACCCCTCCACTTT. It encodes CASSKDTNLNSPLHF. Filled out from reference TRBV7-2 and TRBJ1-6, the complete variable domain reads GAGVSQSPSNKVTEKGKDVELRCDPISGHTALYWYRQSLGQGLEFLIYFQGNSAPDKSGLPSDRFSAERTGGSVSTLTIQRTQQEDSAVYLCASSKDTNLNSPLHFGNGTRLTVT.

V usage is TRBV18 and J usage is TRBJ1-3; no reliable D call. Trimming pared 1 base from V and 0 bases from J, leaving 13 bases between. Germline CDR1 and CDR2: KGHSH and LQKENI. The CDR3 is 17 amino acids. The CDR3 DNA sequence: TGTGCCAGCTCACCACGTCAGATATTAAACTCTGGAAACACCATATATTTT. It translates to CASSPRQILNSGNTIYF.

V gene TRBV28 combines with J gene TRBJ1-1; D is undetermined. With 2 bases removed from V and 1 base from J, the gap between germline ends came to 14 bases. Germline CDR1 is MDHEN and CDR2 is SYDVKM. The CDR3 is made up of 16 amino acids. CDR3 region: CASSLLGSGGNTEAFF. As DNA, the CDR3 is TGTGCCAGCAGTTTACTAGGGAGTGGAGGGAACACTGAAGCTTTCTTT. Full variable domain (missing parts from reference TRBV28 and TRBJ1-1): DVKVTQSSRYLVKRTGEKVFLECVQDMDHENMFWYRQDPGLGLRLIYFSYDVKMKEKGDIPEGYSVSREKKERFSLILESASTNQTSMYLCASSLLGSGGNTEAFFGQGTRLTVV.

V gene TRBV9 combines with J gene TRBJ2-7; 7 bases align to TRBD1. The CDR3 is 15 amino acids. With 3 bases clipped from V and 0 bases from J, the junction kept 6 bases outside the gene matches. Germline V gives CDR1 SGDLS, CDR2 YYNGEE. CDR3 nucleotide sequence: TGTGCCAGCAGCGCGGGACAGTTCAGCTCCTACGAGCAGTACTTC. Residues: CASSAGQFSSYEQYF.

This clone was counted a few times. This rearrangement joins TRBV4-2 to TRBJ1-6; no clear D. V lost 3 bases and J 13 bases, leaving 13 bases between the germline ends. This CDR3 has 13 amino acids. Looked up from germline, CDR1 is LGHNA and CDR2 is YNFKEQ. The CDR3 region has the DNA TGTGCCAGCAGCCAGGGTGGCGTGAGGCCCCTCCACTTT. This encodes CASSQGGVRPLHF.

The chain combines TRBV2 with TRBJ1-1; D not certain. Germline loops: CDR1 SNHLY, CDR2 FYNNEI. Trimming cost V 6 bases and J 0 bases, with 5 bases left between them. The CDR3 spans 12 residues. The DNA for the CDR3 is TGTGCCAGCAGACAGCTGAACACTGAAGCTTTCTTT. This sequence encodes CASRQLNTEAFF.

The V and J genes are TRBV6-6 and TRBJ1-1; D may be TRBD1 (5 bases). Germline CDR1 MNHNY, CDR2 SVGAGI (reference sequence). The CDR3 has 12 amino acids. Trimming cost V 6 bases and J 8 bases, with 13 bases left between them. The CDR3 bases are TGTGCCAGCAGCCCAGACAGAGGCGAAGCTTTCTTT. It specifies CASSPDRGEAFF.

This sequence joins TRBV7-8 and TRBJ1-5, with D maybe TRBD1 (5 bases). The CDR3 is 17 residues long. Trimming cost V 5 bases and J 0 bases, with 17 bases left between them. Germline loops: CDR1 SGHVS, CDR2 FQNEAQ. Written as DNA, the CDR3 is TGTGCCAGCAGCCCTGGACAATCTTCCTATAGCAATCAGCCCCAGCATTTT. Its translation: CASSPGQSSYSNQPQHF.

The CDR3 nucleotides read TGTGCCAGCAGCGTAGGGGAGGGGGGCTACAATGAGCAGTTCTTC. This gives the protein CASSVGEGGYNEQFF. The chain is built from TRBV9 and TRBJ2-1; D might be TRBD2 (7 bases). CDR1 and CDR2 (germline): SGDLS, YYNGEE. The CDR3 contains 15 residues. V lost 0 bases and J lost 3, with 10 bases in between.

The chain combines TRBV18 with TRBJ1-1; a weak D match, TRBD1 (6 bases). Germline V lookup: CDR1 KGHSH, CDR2 LQKENI. This CDR3 is built from 17 residues. Deletions cut 3 bases from V and 7 bases from J, with 24 bases between. Here the CDR3 reads CASSPPRGGGRGIEAFF. In DNA, the CDR3 is TGTGCCAGCTCACCCCCCAGGGGCGGGGGGCGTGGTATTGAAGCTTTCTTT. Looking up the rest from reference TRBV18 and TRBJ1-1 gives the full variable domain: NAGVMQNPRHLVRRRGQEARLRCSPMKGHSHVYWYRQLPEEGLKFMVYLQKENIIDESGMPKERFSAEFPKEGPSILRIQQVVRGDSAAYFCASSPPRGGGRGIEAFFGQGTRLTVV.

CDR3 region: CASSYDRVGNEQFF. For the CDR3, the DNA is TGTGCCAGCAGTTACGACAGGGTCGGCAATGAGCAGTTCTTC. The V and J genes are TRBV6-5 and TRBJ2-1; 7 positions agree with TRBD1. The CDR3 spans 14 residues. With 2 bases clipped from V and 6 bases from J, the junction kept 4 bases outside the gene matches. CDR1 and CDR2 from the germline V gene are MNHEY and SVGAGI.

CDR3 residues: CASSRQGARNSPLHF. CDR3 nucleotides: TGTGCCAGCAGTCGACAGGGGGCGCGCAATTCACCCCTCCACTTT. The rearrangement joins TRBV28 to TRBJ1-6; 10 bases map to TRBD1. The germline gives CDR1 MDHEN, CDR2 SYDVKM. V trimming: 5 bases; J trimming: 7 bases; junction bases outside the gene matches: 5. CDR3 length equals 15 residues.

The chain joins TRBV24-1 to TRBJ2-2, with D perhaps TRBD1 (6 bases). The CDR3 spans 17 residues. Trimming took off 4 bases at V and 2 bases at J, with 16 bases between the two ends. Germline assignment: CDR1 KGHDR and CDR2 SFDVKD. CDR3 sequence: CATSDPRGGPNTGELFF. For the CDR3, the DNA is TGTGCCACCAGTGACCCCCGAGGGGGACCAAACACCGGGGAGCTGTTTTTT.